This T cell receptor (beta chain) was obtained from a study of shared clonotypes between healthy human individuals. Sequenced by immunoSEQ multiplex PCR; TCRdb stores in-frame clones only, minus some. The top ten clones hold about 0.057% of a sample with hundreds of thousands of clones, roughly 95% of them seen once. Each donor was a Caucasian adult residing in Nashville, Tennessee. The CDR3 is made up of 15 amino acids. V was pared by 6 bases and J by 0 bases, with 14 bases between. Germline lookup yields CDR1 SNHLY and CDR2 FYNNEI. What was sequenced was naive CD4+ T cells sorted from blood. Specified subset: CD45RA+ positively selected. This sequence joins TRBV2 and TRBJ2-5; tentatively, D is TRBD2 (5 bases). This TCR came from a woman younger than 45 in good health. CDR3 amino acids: CASRPGKLYQETQYF. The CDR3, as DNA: TGTGCCAGCAGACCCGGGAAATTGTACCAAGAGACCCAGTACTTC.